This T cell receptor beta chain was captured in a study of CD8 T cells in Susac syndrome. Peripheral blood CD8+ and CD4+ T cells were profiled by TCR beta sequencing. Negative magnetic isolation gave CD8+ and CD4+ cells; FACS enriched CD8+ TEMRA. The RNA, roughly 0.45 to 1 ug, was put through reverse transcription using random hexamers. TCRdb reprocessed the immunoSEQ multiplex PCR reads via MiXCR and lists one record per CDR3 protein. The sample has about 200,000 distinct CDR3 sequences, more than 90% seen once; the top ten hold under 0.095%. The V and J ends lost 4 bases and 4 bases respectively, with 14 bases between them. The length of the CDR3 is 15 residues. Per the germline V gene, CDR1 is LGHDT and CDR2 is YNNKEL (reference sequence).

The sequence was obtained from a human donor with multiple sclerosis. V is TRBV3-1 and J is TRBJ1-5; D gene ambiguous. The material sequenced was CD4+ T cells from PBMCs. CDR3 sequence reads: CASSPTWDPNQPQHF. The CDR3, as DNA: TGTGCCAGCAGCCCAACCTGGGATCCTAATCAGCCCCAGCATTTT.